This T cell receptor beta chain was observed in a study of shared clonotypes between healthy human individuals. Turning to the study itself: A couple of female and a few male donors aged 18 to 49 were enrolled.

The table came from immunoSEQ multiplex PCR; TCRdb's copy has only in-frame clones and leaves some out. The data show about 1.5 million clones, 95% to 99% seen once. V lost 4 bases, J lost 0 bases, and 7 bases lay in between. The CDR3 contains 13 residues. Germline V gene data show CDR1 as WNHNN and CDR2 as SYGVQD (reference sequence). All donors were healthy HIV-negative adults lacking recent acute infections or vaccinations. All donors were Caucasian adults living in Nashville, Tennessee. A split of CD4+ cells into CD45RA+ naive and CD45RA-negative memory subsets was performed. This clonotype originated in a young man in good health. V usage is TRBV10-1 and J usage is TRBJ2-7, with D hard to call. Sample: naive CD4+ T cells sorted from blood. Subset defined: CD45RA+ positively selected. DNA for the CDR3: TGCGCCAGCAGTGGGGCAGGCTCCTACGAGCAGTACTTC. This translates into CASSGAGSYEQYF.